Below, 17 T cell receptor beta chains from the same sample are listed, as sequenced in a study of blood T cell repertoires in COVID-19. The repertoire was sequenced with immunoSEQ multiplex PCR; TCRdb's copy has only in-frame clones and lacks some. The sample lists hundreds of thousands of clones, approximately 87% occurring once. The material sequenced was peripheral blood. The receptors stem from a human donor in a cohort sampled during active COVID-19.

The rearrangement joins TRBV14 to TRBJ1-1; a possible D gene is TRBD1 (5 bases). This CDR3 region has 17 residues. Trimming left V 2 bases short and J 1 base short, with 17 bases between. Germline V lookup: CDR1 SGHDN, CDR2 FVKESK. CDR3 protein: CASSQWRGSSGNTEAFF. Written as DNA, the CDR3 is TGTGCCAGCAGCCAATGGCGGGGCTCTTCGGGGAACACTGAAGCTTTCTTT. Using reference TRBV14 and TRBJ1-1 for the parts outside the CDR3, the full variable domain is EAGVTQFPSHSVIEKGQTVTLRCDPISGHDNLYWYRRVMGKEIKFLLHFVKESKQDESGMPNNRFLAERTGGTYSTLKVQPAELEDSGVYFCASSQWRGSSGNTEAFFGQGTRLTVV.

The chain joins TRBV6-5 to TRBJ1-3; perhaps TRBD1 as D (5 bases). The ends were cut back, 4 bases at V and 4 bases at J, with 17 bases in the middle. This CDR3 region has 16 residues. Germline assignment: CDR1 MNHEY and CDR2 SVGAGI. The CDR3 reads CASSFLGQGSGNTIYF. Here the CDR3 DNA reads TGTGCCAGCAGTTTTTTAGGGCAGGGTTCAGGAAACACCATATATTTT.

The chain is built from TRBV9 and TRBJ2-2; 11 nucleotides align to TRBD1. Germline values: CDR1 SGDLS, CDR2 YYNGEE. The CDR3 is 16 amino acids. V shed 3 bases and J 6 bases; nucleotides not matched to a gene: 7. The CDR3 DNA sequence: TGTGCCAGCAGCGAGAGGGACAGGGGGTACGCCGGGGAGCTGTTTTTT. Protein: CASSERDRGYAGELFF.

This clone was seen a handful of times. The chain uses TRBV11-2 and TRBJ2-5; D might be TRBD2 (5 bases). Germline V gene sequence: CDR1 SGHAT, CDR2 FQNNGV. The CDR3 is 15 amino acids. Between the trimmed V and J ends, which lost 0 bases and 5 bases, there was a span of 13 bases. CDR3 sequence: CASSLDGRGSETQYF. The CDR3 DNA reads as TGTGCCAGCAGCTTAGATGGACGGGGATCGGAGACCCAGTACTTC.

V is TRBV4-1 and J is TRBJ1-2; D perhaps matches TRBD1 (6 bases). The CDR3 is 14 residues long. CDR1 is MGHRA, CDR2 YSYEKL, per germline. The V end was cut by 3 bases, the J end by 4 bases, with 12 bases between. The CDR3 is CASSHAWTAYGYTF. The CDR3, as DNA: TGCGCCAGCAGCCACGCTTGGACAGCCTATGGCTACACCTTC.

This chain connects TRBV6-5 to TRBJ2-3; D not certain. CDR1 is MNHEY, CDR2 SVGAGI, per germline. The ends were cut back, 7 bases at V and 1 base at J, with 15 bases in the middle. This CDR3 is 15 amino acids long. CDR3 bases: TGTGCCAGCACCTCACTTTATCCCGGCACAGATACGCAGTATTTT. This gives the protein CASTSLYPGTDTQYF.

The chain has TRBV9 and TRBJ2-1, with 13 bases that match TRBD2. This CDR3 has 19 amino acids. Germline CDR1 reads SGDLS; CDR2 reads YYNGEE. After removal of 0 bases from V and 0 bases from J, the junction contained 6 bases not matched to a gene. CDR3 coding DNA: TGTGCCAGCAGCGTAGGGACTAGCGGGAGTGCTATCTCCTACAATGAGCAGTTCTTC. This codes for CASSVGTSGSAISYNEQFF.

The chain employs TRBV7-2 and TRBJ1-2; D is uncertain. The ends were cut back, 3 bases at V and 4 bases at J, with 6 bases in the middle. The CDR3 is 12 residues long. Germline-derived CDR1 and CDR2 are SGHTA and FQGNSA. In DNA form, the CDR3 reads TGTGCCAGCAGCTTCCTCAGCTATGGCTACACCTTC. Encoded protein: CASSFLSYGYTF.

The V and J genes are TRBV6-5 and TRBJ2-7; D call uncertain. CDR3 length: 12 residues. V dropped 8 bases and J dropped 3 bases, with 11 bases sitting between them. CDR1 MNHEY and CDR2 SVGAGI come from the germline V gene. CDR3 DNA: TGTGCCAGCGAAGAGAACTACTACGAGCAGTACTTC. Translation: CASEENYYEQYF.

The chain uses TRBV15 and TRBJ1-3; 8 nucleotides line up with TRBD1. The CDR3 runs to 17 residues. The V gene's germline CDR1 is LNHNV and CDR2 YYDKDF (reference sequence). Losses at the gene ends were 6 bases for V and 0 bases for J; bases not matched to a gene: 10. The CDR3 protein is CATSRAGGFSSGNTIYF. The DNA for the CDR3 is TGTGCCACCAGTAGGGCAGGGGGCTTTTCCTCTGGAAACACCATATATTTT.

The chain has TRBV27 and TRBJ2-7, with 7 bases lining up with TRBD1. From germline, CDR1 is MNHEY and CDR2 SMNVEV (reference sequence). The CDR3 sequence is 15 residues long. V trimming: 3 bases; J trimming: 5 bases; junction bases outside the gene matches: 10. CDR3 coding DNA: TGTGCCAGCAGTTTGCTCCGGGACAGAAACGACGAGCAGTACTTC. Translated: CASSLLRDRNDEQYF.

The rearrangement joins TRBV15 to TRBJ2-5, with TRBD1 identical over 7 bases. In germline, CDR1 is LNHNV, CDR2 YYDKDF (reference sequence). J gave up 2 bases and V 0 bases, and 3 bases lay outside the gene matches. The CDR3 loop spans 15 amino acids. CDR3 residues: CATSREGQNQETQYF. CDR3 DNA sequence: TGTGCCACCAGCAGAGAGGGACAGAATCAAGAGACCCAGTACTTC.

The chain couples TRBV6-5 to TRBJ1-1; 7 bases map to TRBD1. CDR3 length: 14 amino acids. V shed 6 bases, J shed 2 bases, and the junction held 6 bases outside the gene matches. The germline V gene has CDR1 MNHEY and CDR2 SVGAGI. The CDR3 coding sequence is TGTGCCAGCAGATACCGGGACAGAAACACTGAAGCTTTCTTT. Its translation is CASRYRDRNTEAFF.

This chain joins TRBV5-8 and TRBJ2-7; no clear D gene. The CDR3 is 13 amino acids. Germline V gene sequence: CDR1 SGHTS, CDR2 YDEGEE. V was shortened by 2 bases and J by 7 bases, with 13 bases between the two germline ends. The CDR3 DNA reads TGTGCCAGCAGCTTCATCCAGGTTCGGGAGCAGTACTTC. Protein product: CASSFIQVREQYF.

CDR3 coding DNA: TGTGCCAGCAGTGTCACAGCTGGAAACACCATATATTTT. It is translated as CASSVTAGNTIYF. The chain couples TRBV2 to TRBJ1-3; D remains unclear. Trimming took off 4 bases at V and 2 bases at J, with 6 bases between the two ends. The germline V gene encodes CDR1 SNHLY and CDR2 FYNNEI. The CDR3 extends over 13 amino acids.

The sample holds many counts of this clone. V is TRBV28 and J is TRBJ2-1, with 9 bases aligning to TRBD2. Germline V CDR1 and CDR2: MDHEN, SYDVKM. Trimming cost V 2 bases and J 7 bases; bases outside gene matches: 6. This CDR3 region has 15 residues. Written as DNA, the CDR3 is TGTGCCAGCAGTTTAGTAAGCGGGGGGAAGAATGAGCAGTTCTTC. Amino acids: CASSLVSGGKNEQFF.

The chain links TRBV2 to TRBJ1-6; D uncertain. Trimming stripped 6 bases from V and 7 bases from J, with 13 bases between. This CDR3 is built from 14 residues. Germline V CDR1 and CDR2: SNHLY, FYNNEI. The CDR3 sequence is CASRVPGINSPLHF. The CDR3 coding sequence is TGTGCCAGCAGAGTTCCCGGGATCAATTCACCCCTCCACTTT.